A selection of T cell receptor beta chains follows, all from one sample in a study of PD-L1 blockade in urothelial cancer. The assay was immunoSEQ multiplex PCR, and TCRdb's table has in-frame clones only and misses some. The table has about 38,000 clones, approximately 86% seen once. The specimen comprised PBMCs, sampled around atezolizumab (anti-PD-L1) treatment. Receptor source: a man in his fifties or sixties with urothelial cancer. CDR3s include the opening cysteine and the closing phenylalanine or tryptophan. Each record gives: J gene, D gene, V gene, clone size, CDR3 protein, CDR3 DNA. A D gene is named only where the DNA matches it firmly. Part of the rows lack a size; the others show once, few, many or a class for expanded clones.

J gene: TRBJ2-5; D gene: .; V gene: TRBV29-1; clone size: .; CDR3 protein: CSALQVPQETQYF; CDR3 DNA: TGCAGCGCCCTGCAGGTTCCCCAAGAGACCCAGTACTTC
J gene: TRBJ2-4; D gene: TRBD2; V gene: TRBV18; clone size: .; CDR3 protein: CASSPPTSGGARAKNIQYF; CDR3 DNA: TGTGCCAGCTCACCACCGACTAGCGGGGGGGCCCGGGCCAAAAACATTCAGTACTTC
J gene: TRBJ2-5; D gene: .; V gene: TRBV5-6; clone size: .; CDR3 protein: CASSLEGETQYF; CDR3 DNA: TGTGCCAGCAGCTTGGAGGGGGAGACCCAGTACTTC
J gene: TRBJ2-3; D gene: TRBD2; V gene: TRBV7-2; clone size: .; CDR3 protein: CASSLNGGALIDTQYF; CDR3 DNA: TGTGCCAGCAGCTTAAACGGGGGGGCTTTGATAGATACGCAGTATTTT
J gene: TRBJ2-1; D gene: TRBD2; V gene: TRBV7-3; clone size: .; CDR3 protein: CASKLAGGVNEQFF; CDR3 DNA: TGTGCCAGCAAGCTAGCGGGGGGTGTTAATGAGCAGTTCTTC
J gene: TRBJ1-1; D gene: TRBD1; V gene: TRBV18; clone size: .; CDR3 protein: CASSSQSTGLTEAFF; CDR3 DNA: TGTGCCAGCTCATCCCAATCGACAGGGCTCACTGAAGCTTTCTTT
J gene: TRBJ2-1; D gene: TRBD2; V gene: TRBV6-5; clone size: .; CDR3 protein: CATRLERGGNEQFF; CDR3 DNA: TGTGCCACTCGTTTGGAGCGGGGGGGCAATGAGCAGTTCTTC
J gene: TRBJ1-6; D gene: TRBD1; V gene: TRBV5-1; clone size: .; CDR3 protein: CASSSGTGNSPLHF; CDR3 DNA: TGCGCCAGCAGCTCCGGGACAGGCAATTCACCCCTCCACTTT
J gene: TRBJ2-7; D gene: .; V gene: TRBV6-1; clone size: few; CDR3 protein: CASTGDYYEQYF; CDR3 DNA: TGTGCCAGCACAGGGGACTACTACGAGCAGTACTTC
J gene: TRBJ2-3; D gene: .; V gene: TRBV11-2; clone size: .; CDR3 protein: CASSLDRRDTQYF; CDR3 DNA: TGTGCCAGCAGCTTAGATAGGAGAGATACGCAGTATTTT
J gene: TRBJ1-6; D gene: .; V gene: TRBV4-2; clone size: once; CDR3 protein: CASSQGAGSTSPLHF; CDR3 DNA: TGTGCCAGCAGCCAAGGGGCAGGATCCACTTCACCCCTCCACTTT
J gene: TRBJ2-5; D gene: .; V gene: TRBV7-9; clone size: once; CDR3 protein: CASSFGQHQETQYF; CDR3 DNA: TGTGCCAGCAGCTTCGGACAGCACCAAGAGACCCAGTACTTC
J gene: TRBJ2-7; D gene: TRBD1; V gene: TRBV29-1; clone size: .; CDR3 protein: CSVRTGTVSYEQYF; CDR3 DNA: TGCAGCGTGAGGACCGGGACAGTCTCCTACGAGCAGTACTTC
J gene: TRBJ1-4; D gene: TRBD1; V gene: TRBV25-1; clone size: .; CDR3 protein: CASSDPRGTGSKEKLFF; CDR3 DNA: TGTGCCAGCAGTGATCCCCGAGGGACAGGGAGTAAGGAAAAACTGTTTTTT
J gene: TRBJ2-7; D gene: .; V gene: TRBV14; clone size: .; CDR3 protein: CASSQFLYYEQYF; CDR3 DNA: TGTGCCAGCAGCCAATTTCTCTATTACGAGCAGTACTTC
J gene: TRBJ1-5; D gene: .; V gene: TRBV15; clone size: .; CDR3 protein: CATSRDREGGGNQPQHF; CDR3 DNA: TGTGCCACCAGCAGAGATAGGGAGGGCGGCGGCAATCAGCCCCAGCATTTT
J gene: TRBJ1-2; D gene: .; V gene: TRBV18; clone size: .; CDR3 protein: CASSLGQGSYGYTF; CDR3 DNA: TGTGCCAGCTCACTGGGGCAGGGTAGCTATGGCTACACCTTC
J gene: TRBJ1-6; D gene: .; V gene: TRBV9; clone size: .; CDR3 protein: CASSAADSRSPLHF; CDR3 DNA: TGTGCCAGCAGCGCCGCGGATTCTCGGTCACCCCTCCACTTT
J gene: TRBJ1-4; D gene: .; V gene: TRBV5-6; clone size: .; CDR3 protein: CASSSLRRGYNEKLFF; CDR3 DNA: TGTGCCAGCAGTTCATTACGCCGCGGGTATAATGAAAAACTGTTTTTT
J gene: TRBJ1-2; D gene: .; V gene: TRBV4-1; clone size: .; CDR3 protein: CASSQDTAQNYGYTF; CDR3 DNA: TGCGCCAGCAGCCAAGATACAGCACAAAACTATGGCTACACCTTC
J gene: TRBJ2-7; D gene: .; V gene: TRBV5-6; clone size: once; CDR3 protein: CASSRQNYEQYF; CDR3 DNA: TGTGCCAGCAGCCGACAGAACTACGAGCAGTACTTC
J gene: TRBJ2-7; D gene: .; V gene: TRBV7-2; clone size: .; CDR3 protein: CASSLETSKGYEQYF; CDR3 DNA: TGTGCCAGCAGCTTAGAGACTAGTAAGGGCTACGAGCAGTACTTC
J gene: TRBJ1-3; D gene: .; V gene: TRBV28; clone size: .; CDR3 protein: CASSFSISGNTIYF; CDR3 DNA: TGTGCCAGCAGTTTTAGTATATCTGGAAACACCATATATTTT
J gene: TRBJ2-7; D gene: TRBD1; V gene: TRBV27; clone size: .; CDR3 protein: CASSNRDRSYEQYF; CDR3 DNA: TGTGCCAGCAGTAACCGGGACAGGTCCTACGAGCAGTACTTC
J gene: TRBJ1-3; D gene: TRBD1; V gene: TRBV28; clone size: .; CDR3 protein: CASKFVSGTAAGNTIYF; CDR3 DNA: TGTGCCAGCAAGTTTGTCTCCGGGACAGCTGCTGGAAACACCATATATTTT
J gene: TRBJ2-1; D gene: .; V gene: TRBV30; clone size: .; CDR3 protein: CAWSQGTQDNEQFF; CDR3 DNA: TGTGCCTGGAGTCAGGGGACACAGGACAATGAGCAGTTCTTC
J gene: TRBJ2-5; D gene: .; V gene: TRBV28; clone size: .; CDR3 protein: CASSPSGGPQETQYF; CDR3 DNA: TGTGCCAGCAGTCCTTCCGGGGGGCCCCAAGAGACCCAGTACTTC
J gene: TRBJ2-1; D gene: TRBD2; V gene: TRBV6-6; clone size: .; CDR3 protein: CASRTTSGAYNEQFF; CDR3 DNA: TGTGCCAGCAGAACGACTAGCGGGGCCTACAATGAGCAGTTCTTC
J gene: TRBJ1-2; D gene: .; V gene: TRBV10-1; clone size: .; CDR3 protein: CASSGNREGNGYTF; CDR3 DNA: TGCGCCAGCAGCGGGAACCGGGAGGGTAATGGCTACACCTTC
J gene: TRBJ1-4; D gene: .; V gene: TRBV6-1; clone size: .; CDR3 protein: CASSEVLVGLATNEKLFF; CDR3 DNA: TGTGCCAGCAGTGAAGTATTAGTGGGGCTTGCAACTAATGAAAAACTGTTTTTT
J gene: TRBJ2-3; D gene: TRBD2; V gene: TRBV5-1; clone size: .; CDR3 protein: CASSSGLAGGTDTQYF; CDR3 DNA: TGCGCCAGCAGCTCGGGACTAGCGGGAGGGACAGATACGCAGTATTTT
J gene: TRBJ2-5; D gene: TRBD2; V gene: TRBV7-6; clone size: .; CDR3 protein: CASSLAVAGVGRETQYF; CDR3 DNA: TGTGCCAGCAGCTTAGCGGTGGCGGGGGTTGGTCGAGAGACCCAGTACTTC
J gene: TRBJ1-4; D gene: TRBD1; V gene: TRBV12-5; clone size: few; CDR3 protein: CASGLVQGATNEKLFF; CDR3 DNA: TGTGCTAGTGGTTTGGTCCAGGGGGCGACAAATGAAAAACTGTTTTTT
J gene: TRBJ1-2; D gene: .; V gene: TRBV19; clone size: once; CDR3 protein: CASSIGFGGYTF; CDR3 DNA: TGTGCCAGTAGTATTGGGTTCGGGGGCTACACCTTC
J gene: TRBJ1-2; D gene: .; V gene: TRBV11-2; clone size: few; CDR3 protein: CATGGYTF; CDR3 DNA: TGTGCCACCGGGGGCTACACCTTC
J gene: TRBJ1-1; D gene: TRBD1; V gene: TRBV11-2; clone size: .; CDR3 protein: CASSSTGTGVNIGTEAFF; CDR3 DNA: TGTGCCAGCAGCTCCACCGGGACAGGGGTAAATATCGGCACTGAAGCTTTCTTT
J gene: TRBJ1-1; D gene: TRBD1; V gene: TRBV30; clone size: .; CDR3 protein: CAWRLQGAWNTEAFF; CDR3 DNA: TGTGCCTGGAGGTTACAGGGGGCTTGGAACACTGAAGCTTTCTTT
J gene: TRBJ1-2; D gene: TRBD1; V gene: TRBV18; clone size: few; CDR3 protein: CASSRDSNYGYTF; CDR3 DNA: TGTGCCAGCTCACGGGACAGCAACTATGGCTACACCTTC
J gene: TRBJ2-2; D gene: .; V gene: TRBV5-1; clone size: .; CDR3 protein: CASSLRAITGELFF; CDR3 DNA: TGCGCCAGCAGCTTGAGAGCCATCACCGGGGAGCTGTTTTTT
J gene: TRBJ2-7; D gene: .; V gene: TRBV11-2; clone size: .; CDR3 protein: CASSLTRDYEQYF; CDR3 DNA: TGTGCCAGCAGCTTAACCCGAGATTACGAGCAGTACTTC
J gene: TRBJ2-3; D gene: .; V gene: TRBV2; clone size: .; CDR3 protein: CASILSGSTDTQYF; CDR3 DNA: TGTGCCAGCATTTTATCAGGGAGCACAGATACGCAGTATTTT
J gene: TRBJ1-5; D gene: .; V gene: TRBV7-9; clone size: once; CDR3 protein: CASSLVDQPQHF; CDR3 DNA: TGTGCCAGCAGCTTAGTCGATCAGCCCCAGCATTTT
J gene: TRBJ1-1; D gene: .; V gene: TRBV18; clone size: .; CDR3 protein: CASSPSGGWAFF; CDR3 DNA: TGTGCCAGCTCACCATCGGGGGGGTGGGCTTTCTTT
J gene: TRBJ2-1; D gene: TRBD2; V gene: TRBV6-6; clone size: .; CDR3 protein: CASSTGLAYNEQFF; CDR3 DNA: TGTGCCAGCAGCACGGGACTAGCCTACAATGAGCAGTTCTTC
J gene: TRBJ1-2; D gene: TRBD1; V gene: TRBV5-1; clone size: .; CDR3 protein: CASSPDRNYGYTF; CDR3 DNA: TGCGCCAGCAGCCCGGACAGGAACTATGGCTACACCTTC
J gene: TRBJ2-3; D gene: .; V gene: TRBV5-6; clone size: .; CDR3 protein: CASSLGRGLVVSDTQYF; CDR3 DNA: TGTGCCAGCAGCCTGGGGCGGGGTCTAGTTGTTTCTGATACGCAGTATTTT
J gene: TRBJ2-1; D gene: TRBD2; V gene: TRBV23-1; clone size: .; CDR3 protein: CASSQSLAGGPSSYNEQFF; CDR3 DNA: TGCGCCAGCAGTCAATCCCTAGCGGGAGGCCCAAGCTCCTACAATGAGCAGTTCTTC